Listed below are T cell receptor beta chains from one sample, sequenced in a study of lymphopenia after photon versus proton radiotherapy. Sequencing was performed with immunoSEQ multiplex PCR; in TCRdb, only in-frame clones are kept and a portion is missing. The table includes about 26,000 clones, around 85% detected once. The sample here was peripheral blood, taken from a patient treated with photon-based radiotherapy. Source of these receptors: a man aged 25 to 40 with gastric cancer. CDR3s leave out the opening cysteine and the closing phenylalanine or tryptophan. The order of the fields is clone size, V gene, J gene, CDR3 protein. The size entry is marked missing in some rows and otherwise reads once, few, many or a size class.

few	TRBV10-3	TRBJ2-3	AISEPRTDTQY
-	TRBV6-5	TRBJ2-2	ASSYRSGSGELF
-	TRBV10-3	TRBJ2-1	AISPTRLAGGYNEQF
-	TRBV23-1	TRBJ2-3	ASSQRDSGTRTDTQY
-	TRBV28	TRBJ1-2	ASGSRGYT
-	TRBV28	TRBJ2-5	ASTRTSVGWETQY
-	TRBV29-1	TRBJ1-1	SATGPWETEAF
-	TRBV14	TRBJ1-2	ASSQGAGGSRYGYT
-	TRBV9	TRBJ2-5	ASSTTGTTQETQY
-	TRBV6-1	TRBJ1-5	ASSEVGLGTNQPQH
once	TRBV5-5	TRBJ2-3	ASSTEPGQGADTQY
-	TRBV28	TRBJ1-5	ASRPGGNSNQPQH
-	TRBV5-1	TRBJ1-1	ASSWKVQGNTEAF
-	TRBV4-3	TRBJ1-1	ASSQEASNTEAF
-	TRBV11-3	TRBJ2-5	ASSSLRGVETQY